The 13 T cell receptor beta chains given below trace back to one sample, sequenced in a study of Graves' ophthalmopathy and Graves' hyperthyroidism. RNA transcripts were the template, and TCR beta CDR3 regions were amplified from them. The authors performed first-round RT-PCR with HTBI primers and then a second-round multiplex PCR. Using its own MiXCR run on the multiplex PCR reads, TCRdb lists one record per CDR3 protein. Of around 470,000 distinct CDR3 sequences in the sample, over 13% were seen once. The sample consisted of blood. All receptors derive from a woman aged 30 to 39 with Graves' ophthalmopathy.

This clonotype was seen repeatedly, ten times or more. V is TRBV2 and J is TRBJ1-1; D might be TRBD1 (5 bases). With 8 bases removed from V and 4 bases from J, the gap between germline ends came to 14 bases. The germline CDR1 and CDR2 sequences are SNHLY and FYNNEI. The CDR3 totals 13 residues. For the CDR3, the DNA is TGTGCCAGCGGCAGGGTTGTTGGCACTGAAGCTTTCTTT. This sequence encodes CASGRVVGTEAFF.

This clonotype was counted at least ten times. CDR3 in amino acids: CASSRNPGLGRYEQYF. The CDR3 region has the DNA TGTGCCAGCAGTCGCAATCCGGGACTAGGACGGTACGAGCAGTACTTC. The J gene is TRBJ2-7, the V gene TRBV6-2 or TRBV6-3; 8 bases fit TRBD2. Germline trimming cut 5 bases from V and 4 bases from J; bases unmatched to any gene: 13. This CDR3 contains 16 residues. Looked up from germline, CDR1 is MNHEY and CDR2 is SVGEGT.

As to this clonotype: A clone one base away is much larger, so this may be a read error. V is TRBV6-1 and J is TRBJ2-7; D is ambiguous. The germline gives CDR1 MNHNS, CDR2 SASEGT. This CDR3 has 12 amino acids. CDR3 sequence (DNA): TGTGCCAGCAGGTCTTGGGTTTACGAGCAGTGCTTC. Amino acids: CASRSWVYEQCF.

This clonotype appeared a few times. V and J are TRBV30 and TRBJ2-7; possibly TRBD2 for D (6 bases). The CDR3 has 12 residues. V was cut by 2 bases and J by 4 bases, with 9 bases left in between. Germline CDR1 is GTSNPN and CDR2 is SVGIG (reference sequence). The CDR3 region is CAWSSAGYEQYF. For the CDR3, the DNA is TGTGCCTGGAGTTCGGCGGGATACGAGCAGTACTTC. The full variable domain, in which reference TRBV30 and TRBJ2-7 provide the parts outside the CDR3, is SQTIHQWPATLVQPVGSPLSLECTVEGTSNPNLYWYRQAAGRGLQLLFYSVGIGQISSEVPQNLSASRPQDRQFILSSKKLLLSDSGFYLCAWSSAGYEQYFGPGTRLTVT.

This clonotype came up many times. V usage is TRBV7-2 and J usage is TRBJ2-7; no clear D. The CDR3 has 13 residues. Trimming shortened V by 3 bases and J by 3 bases, and 9 bases separated the two germline ends. CDR1 and CDR2 from the germline V gene are SGHTA and FQGNSA. The CDR3 nucleotides read TGTGCCAGCAGCTTGGGAACTAACTACGAGCAGTACTTC. It specifies CASSLGTNYEQYF. Full variable domain (missing parts from reference TRBV7-2 and TRBJ2-7): GAGVSQSPSNKVTEKGKDVELRCDPISGHTALYWYRQSLGQGLEFLIYFQGNSAPDKSGLPSDRFSAERTGGSVSTLTIQRTQQEDSAVYLCASSLGTNYEQYFGPGTRLTVT.

This clonotype was picked up many times. The V call is TRBV28, the J call TRBJ1-5; D uncertain. Germline CDR1 MDHEN, CDR2 SYDVKM. The V end was cut by 3 bases, the J end by 0 bases, with 9 bases between. This CDR3 is built from 15 residues. The CDR3 protein is CASSLVRPSNQPQHF. DNA of the CDR3: TGTGCCAGCAGTTTGGTAAGACCTAGCAATCAGCCCCAGCATTTT.

V is TRBV27 and J is TRBJ2-5; perhaps TRBD1 as D (5 bases). The CDR3 consists of 16 residues. The ends were cut back, 0 bases at V and 0 bases at J, with 11 bases in the middle. Germline assignment: CDR1 MNHEY and CDR2 SMNVEV (reference sequence). CDR3: CASSLSFPGYQETQYF. CDR3 sequence (DNA): TGTGCCAGCAGTTTATCGTTTCCAGGGTACCAAGAGACCCAGTACTTC.

Ten or more counts support this clonotype. The chain recombines TRBV12-3 or TRBV12-4 with TRBJ1-2; D uncertain. Between the trimmed V and J ends, which lost 3 bases and 9 bases, there was a span of 11 bases. The CDR3 is 12 residues long. CDR3: CASSLSGVSYTF. The CDR3 region has the DNA TGTGCCAGCAGTTTGAGTGGGGTTAGCTACACCTTC.

The chain uses TRBV6-1 and TRBJ1-1; TRBD1 matches at 11 bases. Per the germline V gene, CDR1 is MNHNS and CDR2 is SASEGT. Losses at the gene ends were 4 bases for V and 11 bases for J; bases not matched to a gene: 6. This CDR3 comprises 13 residues. CDR3 residues: CASSAAGQGEAFF. CDR3 nucleotide sequence: TGTGCCAGCAGTGCCGCGGGACAGGGGGAGGCTTTCTTT.

This clonotype was recorded at least ten times. V gene TRBV7-2 combines with J gene TRBJ2-5; 10 bases are shared with TRBD1. After removal of 4 bases from V and 6 bases from J, the junction contained 5 bases not matched to a gene. The CDR3 loop spans 14 amino acids. Germline V gene lookup returns CDR1 SGHTA and CDR2 FQGNSA. In DNA, the CDR3 is TGTGCCAGCAGCTCTCGGGACAGGGGAAAGACCCAGTACTTC. Translated, it gives CASSSRDRGKTQYF.

There are many counts of this clonotype. This rearrangement joins TRBV6-5 to TRBJ1-5; D gene ambiguous. The V end lost 4 bases, the J end lost 0 bases, and 10 bases lay between the germline ends. The CDR3 contains 15 residues. Per the germline V gene, CDR1 is MNHEY and CDR2 is SVGAGI. CDR3 sequence (DNA): TGTGCCAGCAGTTCCCGGGGAGATAGCAATCAGCCCCAGCATTTT. This sequence encodes CASSSRGDSNQPQHF.

There are many counts of this clonotype. The chain links TRBV6-1 to TRBJ2-5; 11 nucleotides line up with TRBD1. Germline CDR1 is MNHNS and CDR2 is SASEGT. The CDR3 extends over 15 amino acids. J was trimmed by 5 bases and V by 3 bases; bases with no gene match: 5. The CDR3 loop is CASSEGTGGLETQYF. The CDR3 DNA follows: TGTGCCAGCAGTGAGGGGACAGGGGGTTTGGAGACCCAGTACTTC.

This clonotype was recorded many times. The V gene is TRBV5-1, the J gene TRBJ1-1, with D hard to call. V was clipped by 2 bases and J by 0 bases, with 8 bases between them. The germline V gene encodes CDR1 SGHRS and CDR2 YFSETQ. This CDR3 comprises 14 residues. The CDR3 here is CASSFSGMNTEAFF. The CDR3, as DNA: TGCGCCAGCAGCTTTTCAGGCATGAACACTGAAGCTTTCTTT.